This TCR beta chain was sequenced for a study of T cells in Graves' hyperthyroidism and ophthalmopathy (dated by TCRdb to about 2019). Concerning the study at large: Peripheral blood samples were taken at initial diagnosis, before any treatment was given. Prospective prediction of ophthalmopathy was tested in an independent validation cohort of approximately 19 hyperthyroidism patients and 17 patients who later progressed to ophthalmopathy. TCR Vbeta CDR3 sequencing of 135 peripheral blood samples (43 ophthalmopathy, about 74 hyperthyroidism and approximately 17 progressor patients) is reported in the paper. Following sampling, methimazole starting at 30 mg daily was given to hyperthyroidism patients, and high-dose intravenous methylprednisolone was given to ophthalmopathy patients. Thyroid tissue and blood T-cell repertoires from six Graves' hyperthyroidism patients were also compared in the study. A discovery cohort of around 100 patients, 43 with Graves' ophthalmopathy and about 58 with stable Graves' hyperthyroidism, was used to find distinguishing TCR V-J signatures. The 95 to 100 discovery patients were randomly split 7:3 into training and test sets. Paper-wide results and their limitations: In validation, progression to ophthalmopathy was predicted by the model with more than 65% sensitivity and 72.22% specificity, a median of roughly 6 months before onset. Sample size was not statistically predetermined, and blinding of investigators to group allocation was not performed. Ophthalmopathy was separated from stable hyperthyroidism by a 13 V-J signature model, with just over 85% sensitivity and about 81% specificity obtained in cross-validation and 80%/75% obtained in testing. Most expanded thyroid clonotypes (frequency above 0.001) were also detected in blood, suggesting blood repertoires may reflect thyroid immune responses.

CDR1 and CDR2 are read off the germline V gene as MNHNS and SASEGT. The V end loses 7 bases and the J end loses 0 bases, and a stretch of 12 bases separates them. The CDR3 starts with the cysteine, ends with the phenylalanine, and has 14 residues. Kept here is only the CDR3 DNA, which spans 42 bases and is read in frame from base 1. Stable Graves' hyperthyroidism was defined as no progression to ophthalmopathy during 18 months of follow-up. The hyperthyroidism patients were between 18 and 65 years old and newly diagnosed, with a disease duration of less than 2 months. Patients with uncontrolled infections, other autoimmune diseases, pregnancy or lactation were excluded. Diagnoses were established on the basis of clinical symptoms, serum thyroxine and TRAb, thyroid ultrasound, and orbital computed tomography. PBMCs were isolated from about 10 ml of fresh peripheral blood by Ficoll-Paque density gradient centrifugation. Trizol reagent was used to extract total RNA, and RNA quality was then checked on an Agilent 2100 Bioanalyzer.

The TCR beta CDR3 regions were amplified from the RNA transcripts. A first-round RT-PCR of the TCR CDR3 used the HTBI primer set with the Qiagen OneStep RT-PCR kit. A second multiplex PCR round built the libraries, followed by size selection and purification. Libraries were sequenced paired-end with 100 bp reads on an Illumina HiSeq2000. As for the authors' bioinformatics: Raw data were processed with SOAPnuke, discarding reads with adapters, uncalled bases, mean Phred below 15, or no exact constant-primer or identifier match. High-quality paired reads were merged with COPE v1.2.5, and unique nucleotide sequences were defined as clonotypes. MiTCR v1.1 was used to align the clonotypes against IMGT TRBV, TRBD and TRBJ reference segments. The analysis included only V-J combinations with a frequency above 0.0001, which together covered 99% to 99.2% of the repertoires. A TCS score was defined as the ratio of F50 (clonal expansion) to E x V (chaos), with BLOSUM62-based TCRdist applied between CDR3 peptides within each V-J. Welch's t-statistics and random forest reduced roughly 500 V-J features to 10 to 15, which were used in a naive Bayes classifier (R e1071). In-frame beta chains were kept once TCRdb had trimmed the public reads at Q25 with fastp and called clones with MiXCR. Rows with a matching CDR3 protein are joined into one entry that keeps the most common DNA and genes. The V and J calls here are based on TCRdb, not the publication. Here the sample has about 350,000 distinct CDR3 sequences; roughly 19% occur a single time. Of the sample, about 4% falls within the top ten clones.

Remarks on this clonotype: The antigen it recognizes is unknown. The sample holds no much larger clone one base away, and base qualities are not on file.

Sample: blood. This sequence was found in a woman aged 18-29 years with Graves' hyperthyroidism. This chain is built from TRBV6-1 and TRBJ1-1, with the identity of the D gene unclear. CDR3 loop: CASMKELMNTEAFF. The sequenced DNA: TGTGCCAGCATGAAGGAGTTAATGAACACTGAAGCTTTCTTT.